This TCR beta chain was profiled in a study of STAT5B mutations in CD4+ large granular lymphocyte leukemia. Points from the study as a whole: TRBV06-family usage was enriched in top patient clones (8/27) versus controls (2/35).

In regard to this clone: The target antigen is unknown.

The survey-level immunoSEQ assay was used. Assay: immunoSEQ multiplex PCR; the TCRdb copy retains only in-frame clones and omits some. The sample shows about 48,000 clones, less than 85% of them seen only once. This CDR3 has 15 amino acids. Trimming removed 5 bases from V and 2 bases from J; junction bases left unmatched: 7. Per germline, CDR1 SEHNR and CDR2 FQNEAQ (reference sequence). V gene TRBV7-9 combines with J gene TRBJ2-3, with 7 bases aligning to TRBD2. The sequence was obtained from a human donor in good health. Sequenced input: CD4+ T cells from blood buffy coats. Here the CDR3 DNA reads TGTGCCAGCAGCGAAGCGGGGTCCCTCACAGATACGCAGTATTTT. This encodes CASSEAGSLTDTQYF.